The present entry profiles one T cell receptor beta chain with its context. Its antigen is not known. This sequence is one base from a far larger clone and is likely a read error. The source of the sample is a study of read filtering for tumor transcriptome and immune sequencing. This library used around 0.4 ug RNA and molecular barcoded adaptors spanning alpha/delta and beta/gamma chains. TCRdb re-called the reads with MiXCR, one entry per CDR3 protein. Of about 39,000 distinct CDR3 sequences detected, around 15% appear once; the ten largest clones hold around 6.5%. Findings and limits, study-wide: Sorted CD138-negative bone marrow cells were not purified T cells. Correlation between methods rose after single-read clonotypes were removed.

Bone marrow was sampled from every patient at the time of active disease. Germline CDR1 is SGHRS and CDR2 is YFSETQ. The CDR3 totals 17 residues. The sequenced material came from a population of CD138-negative cells sorted from bone marrow. The rearrangement uses TRBV5-1 and TRBJ2-1; the D gene could be TRBD1 or TRBD2 (6 bases each). The source of this sequence is a donor aged 40 or over with multiple myeloma. CDR3 loop: CASSLTVGGQTCNEQFF. CDR3 DNA: TGTGCCAGCAGCTTGACTGTGGGGGGCCAGACCTGCAATGAGCAGTTCTTC.